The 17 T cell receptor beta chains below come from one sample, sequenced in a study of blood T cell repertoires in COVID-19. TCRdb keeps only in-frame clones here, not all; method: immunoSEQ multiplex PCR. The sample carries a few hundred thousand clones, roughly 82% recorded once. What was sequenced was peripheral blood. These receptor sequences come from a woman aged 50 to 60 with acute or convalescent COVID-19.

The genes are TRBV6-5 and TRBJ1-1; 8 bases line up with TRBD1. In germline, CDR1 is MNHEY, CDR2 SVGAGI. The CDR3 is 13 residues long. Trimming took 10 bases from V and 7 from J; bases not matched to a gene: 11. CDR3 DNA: TGTGCCACCTCCCTGCAGGGGGCGGGTGAAGCTTTCTTT. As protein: CATSLQGAGEAFF.

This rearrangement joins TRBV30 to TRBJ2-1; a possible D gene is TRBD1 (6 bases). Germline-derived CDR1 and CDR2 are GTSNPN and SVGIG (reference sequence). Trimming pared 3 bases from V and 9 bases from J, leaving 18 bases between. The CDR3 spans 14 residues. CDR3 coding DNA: TGTGCCTGGAGATTACAGGGAGCTTTCGGTGAGCAGTTCTTC. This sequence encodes CAWRLQGAFGEQFF. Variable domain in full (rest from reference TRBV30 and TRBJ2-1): SQTIHQWPATLVQPVGSPLSLECTVEGTSNPNLYWYRQAAGRGLQLLFYSVGIGQISSEVPQNLSASRPQDRQFILSSKKLLLSDSGFYLCAWRLQGAFGEQFFGPGTRLTVL.

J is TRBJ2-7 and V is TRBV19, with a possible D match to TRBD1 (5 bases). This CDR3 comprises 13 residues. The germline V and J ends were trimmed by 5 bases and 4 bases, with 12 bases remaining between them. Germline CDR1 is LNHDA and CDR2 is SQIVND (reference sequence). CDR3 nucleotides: TGTGCCAGTAGTCTCAACAGGATTTACGAGCAGTACTTC. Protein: CASSLNRIYEQYF.

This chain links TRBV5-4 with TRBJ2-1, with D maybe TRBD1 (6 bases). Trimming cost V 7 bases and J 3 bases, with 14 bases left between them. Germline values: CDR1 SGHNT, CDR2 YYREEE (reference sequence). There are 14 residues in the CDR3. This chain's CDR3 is CASGGGRFYNEQFF. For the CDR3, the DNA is TGTGCCAGCGGGGGCGGACGTTTCTACAATGAGCAGTTCTTC.

CDR3 DNA: TGTGCCAGCAGTTCGCCGGGACAGGGAAATGCCTGCGAGCAGTACTTC. It yields the protein CASSSPGQGNACEQYF. V and J are TRBV28 and TRBJ2-7; 9 nucleotides align to TRBD1. Trimming removed 4 bases from V and 6 bases from J; junction bases left unmatched: 13. This CDR3 comprises 16 residues. CDR1 and CDR2 (germline): MDHEN, SYDVKM.

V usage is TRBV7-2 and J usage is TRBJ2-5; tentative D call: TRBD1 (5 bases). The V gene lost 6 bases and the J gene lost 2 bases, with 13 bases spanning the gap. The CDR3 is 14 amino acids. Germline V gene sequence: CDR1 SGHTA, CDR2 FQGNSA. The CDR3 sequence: CASSIMTAQETQYF. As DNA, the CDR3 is TGTGCCAGCAGTATAATGACAGCACAAGAGACCCAGTACTTC.

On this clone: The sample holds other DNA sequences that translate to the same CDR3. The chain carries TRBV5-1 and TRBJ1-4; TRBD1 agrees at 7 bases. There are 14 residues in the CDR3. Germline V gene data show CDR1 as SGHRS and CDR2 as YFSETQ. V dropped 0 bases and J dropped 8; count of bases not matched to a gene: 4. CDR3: CASSLGDSNEKLFF. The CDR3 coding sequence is TGCGCCAGCAGCTTGGGGGACAGCAACGAAAAACTGTTTTTT. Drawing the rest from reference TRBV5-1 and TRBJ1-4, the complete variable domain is KAGVTQTPRYLIKTRGQQVTLSCSPISGHRSVSWYQQTPGQGLQFLFEYFSETQRNKGNFPGRFSGRQFSNSRSEMNVSTLELGDSALYLCASSLGDSNEKLFFGSGTQLSVL.

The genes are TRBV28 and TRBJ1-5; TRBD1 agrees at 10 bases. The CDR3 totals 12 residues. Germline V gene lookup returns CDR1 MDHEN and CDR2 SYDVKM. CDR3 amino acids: CAAGQGDQPQHF. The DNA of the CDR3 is TGTGCGGCTGGACAGGGGGATCAGCCCCAGCATTTT.

The CDR3 reads CASSPGTGWTYEQYF. In DNA form, the CDR3 reads TGTGCCAGCTCACCCGGGACAGGGTGGACCTACGAGCAGTACTTC. The V gene is TRBV18, the J gene TRBJ2-7; 9 bases fit TRBD1. Germline V gene data show CDR1 as KGHSH and CDR2 as LQKENI. The V gene end was trimmed by 3 bases and the J gene end by 2 bases; junction bases not matched to a gene: 5. The CDR3 is 15 amino acids.

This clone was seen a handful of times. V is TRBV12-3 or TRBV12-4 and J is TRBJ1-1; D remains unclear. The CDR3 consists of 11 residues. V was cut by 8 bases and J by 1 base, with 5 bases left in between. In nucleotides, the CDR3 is TGTGCCAGCCGACAGAACACTGAAGCTTTCTTT. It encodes CASRQNTEAFF.

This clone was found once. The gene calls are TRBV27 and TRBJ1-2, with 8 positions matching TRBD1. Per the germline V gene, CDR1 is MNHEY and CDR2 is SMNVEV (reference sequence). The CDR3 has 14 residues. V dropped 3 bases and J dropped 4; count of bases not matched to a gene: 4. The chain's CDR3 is CASSFRDRGYGYTF. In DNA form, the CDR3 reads TGTGCCAGCAGTTTCCGAGACAGGGGCTATGGCTACACCTTC.

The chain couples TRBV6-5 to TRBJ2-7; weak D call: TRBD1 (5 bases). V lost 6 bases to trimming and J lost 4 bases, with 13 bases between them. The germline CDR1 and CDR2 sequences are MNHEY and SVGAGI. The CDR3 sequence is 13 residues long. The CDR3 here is CASSKTDSYEQYF. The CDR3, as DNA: TGTGCCAGCAGCAAGACAGATTCTTACGAGCAGTACTTC.

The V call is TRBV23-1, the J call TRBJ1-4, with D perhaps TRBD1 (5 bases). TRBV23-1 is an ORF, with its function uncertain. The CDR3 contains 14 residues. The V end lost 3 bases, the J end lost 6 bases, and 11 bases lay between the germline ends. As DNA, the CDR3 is TGCGCCAGCAGTCAGGAGGGGAAGGATGAAAAACTGTTTTTT. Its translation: CASSQEGKDEKLFF.

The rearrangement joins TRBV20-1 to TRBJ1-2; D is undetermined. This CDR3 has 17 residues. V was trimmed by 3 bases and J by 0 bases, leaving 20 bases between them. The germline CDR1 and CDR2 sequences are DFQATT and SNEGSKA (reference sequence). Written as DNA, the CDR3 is TGCAGTGCTAGTGATCTTACGGCAGGAGGAGCTAACTATGGCTACACCTTC. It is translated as CSASDLTAGGANYGYTF.

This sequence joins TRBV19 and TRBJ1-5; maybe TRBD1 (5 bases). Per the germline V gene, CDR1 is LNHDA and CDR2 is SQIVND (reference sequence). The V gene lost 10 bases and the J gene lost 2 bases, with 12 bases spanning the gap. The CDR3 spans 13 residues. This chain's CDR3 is CATHWGGNQPQHF. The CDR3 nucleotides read TGTGCCACCCATTGGGGGGGCAATCAGCCCCAGCATTTT. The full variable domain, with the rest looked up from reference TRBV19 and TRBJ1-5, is DGGITQSPKYLFRKEGQNVTLSCEQNLNHDAMYWYRQDPGQGLRLIYYSQIVNDFQKGDIAEGYSVSREKKESFPLTVTSAQKNPTAFYLCATHWGGNQPQHFGDGTRLSIL.

CDR3 sequence: CSARVNTEAFF. The DNA for the CDR3 is TGCAGCGCCAGGGTAAACACTGAAGCTTTCTTT. The chain couples TRBV29-1 to TRBJ1-1; the D gene is possibly TRBD1 (5 bases). Trimming removed 7 bases from V and 2 bases from J, with 8 bases in between. This CDR3 has 11 residues. The germline V gene has CDR1 SQVTM and CDR2 ANQGSEA.

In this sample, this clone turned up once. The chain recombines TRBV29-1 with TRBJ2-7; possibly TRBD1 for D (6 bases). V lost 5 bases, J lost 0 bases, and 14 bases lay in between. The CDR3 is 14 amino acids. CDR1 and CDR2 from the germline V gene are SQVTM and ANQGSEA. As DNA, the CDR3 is TGCAGCGTTTTAACAGGGACACACTCCTACGAGCAGTACTTC. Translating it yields CSVLTGTHSYEQYF.